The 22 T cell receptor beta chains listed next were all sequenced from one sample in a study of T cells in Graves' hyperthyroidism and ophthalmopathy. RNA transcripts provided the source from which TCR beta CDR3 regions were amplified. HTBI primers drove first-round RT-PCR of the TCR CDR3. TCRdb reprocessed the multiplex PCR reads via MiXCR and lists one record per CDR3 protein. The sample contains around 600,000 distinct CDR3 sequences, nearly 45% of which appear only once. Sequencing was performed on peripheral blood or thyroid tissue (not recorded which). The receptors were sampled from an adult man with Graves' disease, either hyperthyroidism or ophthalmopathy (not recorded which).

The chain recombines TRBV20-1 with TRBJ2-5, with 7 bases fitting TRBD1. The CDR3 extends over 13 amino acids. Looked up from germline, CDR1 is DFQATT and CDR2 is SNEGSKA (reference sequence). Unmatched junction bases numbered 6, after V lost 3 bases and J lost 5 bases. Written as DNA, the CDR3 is TGCAGTGCTAGGATGACAGGGTGGGAGACCCAGTACTTC. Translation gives CSARMTGWETQYF.

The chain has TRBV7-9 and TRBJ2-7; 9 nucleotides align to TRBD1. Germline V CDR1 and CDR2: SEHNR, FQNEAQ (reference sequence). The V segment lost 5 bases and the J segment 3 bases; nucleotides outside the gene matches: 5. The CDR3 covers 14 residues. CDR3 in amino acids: CASSTTGGFYEQYF. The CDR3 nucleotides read TGTGCCAGCAGCACCACAGGGGGCTTCTACGAGCAGTACTTC.

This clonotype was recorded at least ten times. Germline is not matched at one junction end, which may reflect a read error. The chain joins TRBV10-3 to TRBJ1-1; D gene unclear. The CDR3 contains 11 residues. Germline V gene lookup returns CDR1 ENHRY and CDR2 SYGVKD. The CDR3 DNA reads TGTACCATCTCTGCGAACACTGAAGCTTTCTTT. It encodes CTISANTEAFF.

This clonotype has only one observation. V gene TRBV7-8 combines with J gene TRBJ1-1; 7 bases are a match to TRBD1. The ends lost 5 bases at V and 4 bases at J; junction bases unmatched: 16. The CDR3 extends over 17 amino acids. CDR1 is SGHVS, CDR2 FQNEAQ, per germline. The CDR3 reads CASSVDGQGGLGTEAFF. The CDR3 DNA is TGTGCCAGCAGCGTTGACGGGCAGGGGGGCTTGGGCACTGAAGCTTTCTTT. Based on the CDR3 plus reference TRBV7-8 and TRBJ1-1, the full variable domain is GAGVSQSPRYKVAKRGQDVALRCDPISGHVSLFWYQQALGQGPEFLTYFQNEAQLDKSGLPSDRFFAERPEGSVSTLKIQRTQQEDSAVYLCASSVDGQGGLGTEAFFGQGTRLTVV.

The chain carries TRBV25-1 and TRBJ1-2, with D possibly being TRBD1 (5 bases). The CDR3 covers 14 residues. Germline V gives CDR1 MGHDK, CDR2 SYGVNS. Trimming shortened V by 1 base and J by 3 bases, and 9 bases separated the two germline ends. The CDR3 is CASSEFRAHYGYTF. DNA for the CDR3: TGTGCCAGCAGTGAATTCAGGGCCCACTATGGCTACACCTTC.

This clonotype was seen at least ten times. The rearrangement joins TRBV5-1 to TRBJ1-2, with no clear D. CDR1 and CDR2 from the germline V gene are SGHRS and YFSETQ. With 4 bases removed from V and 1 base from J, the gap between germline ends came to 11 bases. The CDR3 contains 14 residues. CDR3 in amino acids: CASSPNLDNYGYTF. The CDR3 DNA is TGCGCCAGCAGCCCAAACCTTGATAACTATGGCTACACCTTC.

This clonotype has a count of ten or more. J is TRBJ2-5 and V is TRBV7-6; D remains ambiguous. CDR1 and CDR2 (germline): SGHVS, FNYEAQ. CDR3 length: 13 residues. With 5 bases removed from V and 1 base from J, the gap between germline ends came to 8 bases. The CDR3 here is CASSIHIQETQYF. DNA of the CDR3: TGTGCCAGCAGCATACATATCCAAGAGACCCAGTACTTC. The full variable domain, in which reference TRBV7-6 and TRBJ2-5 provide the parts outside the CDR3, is GAGVSQSPRYKVTKRGQDVALRCDPISGHVSLYWYRQALGQGPEFLTYFNYEAQQDKSGLPNDRFSAERPEGSISTLTIQRTEQRDSAMYRCASSIHIQETQYFGPGTRLLVL.

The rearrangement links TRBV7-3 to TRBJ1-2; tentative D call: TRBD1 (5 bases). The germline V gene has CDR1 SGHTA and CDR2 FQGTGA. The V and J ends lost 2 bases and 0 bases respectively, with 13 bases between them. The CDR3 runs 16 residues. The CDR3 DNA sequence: TGTGCCAGCAGCTTATTACAGGCTCACTCTAACTATGGCTACACCTTC. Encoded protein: CASSLLQAHSNYGYTF.

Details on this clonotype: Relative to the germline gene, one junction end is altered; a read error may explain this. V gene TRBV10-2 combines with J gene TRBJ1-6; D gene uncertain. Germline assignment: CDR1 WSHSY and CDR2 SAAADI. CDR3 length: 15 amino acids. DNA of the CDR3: TGTGCCAGCAGTTACTCGCGGGGTGGTAATTCACCCCTCCACTTT. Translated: CASSYSRGGNSPLHF.

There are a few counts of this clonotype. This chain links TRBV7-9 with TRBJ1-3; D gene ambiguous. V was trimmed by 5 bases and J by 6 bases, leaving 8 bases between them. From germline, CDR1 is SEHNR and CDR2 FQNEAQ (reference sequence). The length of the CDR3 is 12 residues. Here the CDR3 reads CASSPNLNTIYF. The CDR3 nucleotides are TGTGCCAGCAGCCCTAACTTAAACACCATATATTTT.

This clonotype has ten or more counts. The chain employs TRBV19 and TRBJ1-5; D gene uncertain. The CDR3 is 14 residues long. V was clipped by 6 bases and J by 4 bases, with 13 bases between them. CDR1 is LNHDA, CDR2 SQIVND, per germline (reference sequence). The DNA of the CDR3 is TGTGCCAGTAGCGCGAGGCAGCTGAATCAGCCCCAGCATTTT. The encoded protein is CASSARQLNQPQHF.

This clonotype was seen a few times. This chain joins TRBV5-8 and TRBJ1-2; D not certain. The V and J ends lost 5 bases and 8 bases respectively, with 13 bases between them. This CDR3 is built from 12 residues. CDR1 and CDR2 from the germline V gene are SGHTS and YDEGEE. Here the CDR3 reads CASSKDVDGYTF. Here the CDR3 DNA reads TGTGCCAGCAGTAAGGACGTAGACGGCTACACCTTC.

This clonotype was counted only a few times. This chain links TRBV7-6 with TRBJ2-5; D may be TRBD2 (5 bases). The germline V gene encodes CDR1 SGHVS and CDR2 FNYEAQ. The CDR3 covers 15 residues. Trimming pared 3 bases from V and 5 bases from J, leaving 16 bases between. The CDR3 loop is CASSLGVSVSETQYF. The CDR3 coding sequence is TGTGCCAGCAGCTTGGGAGTTAGCGTGTCGGAGACCCAGTACTTC.

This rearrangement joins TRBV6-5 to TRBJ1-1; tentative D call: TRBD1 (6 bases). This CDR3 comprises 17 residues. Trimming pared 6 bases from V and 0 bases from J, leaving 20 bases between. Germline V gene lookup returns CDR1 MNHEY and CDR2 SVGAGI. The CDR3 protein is CASSHSRGQRLNTEAFF. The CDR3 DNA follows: TGTGCCAGCAGCCATTCCAGGGGCCAGAGATTGAACACTGAAGCTTTCTTT.

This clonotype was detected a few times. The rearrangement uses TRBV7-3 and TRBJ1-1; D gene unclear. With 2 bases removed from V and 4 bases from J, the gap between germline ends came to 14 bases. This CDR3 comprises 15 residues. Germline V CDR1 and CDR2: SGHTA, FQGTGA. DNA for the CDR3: TGTGCCAGCAGCTTATCGGAAATCTGGGGCACTGAAGCTTTCTTT. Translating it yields CASSLSEIWGTEAFF.

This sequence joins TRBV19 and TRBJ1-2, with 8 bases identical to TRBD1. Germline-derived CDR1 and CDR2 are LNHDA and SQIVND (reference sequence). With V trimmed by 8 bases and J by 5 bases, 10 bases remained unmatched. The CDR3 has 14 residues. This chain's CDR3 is CASPARTGKYGYTF. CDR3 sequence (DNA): TGTGCCAGTCCCGCCCGGACAGGGAAGTATGGCTACACCTTC.

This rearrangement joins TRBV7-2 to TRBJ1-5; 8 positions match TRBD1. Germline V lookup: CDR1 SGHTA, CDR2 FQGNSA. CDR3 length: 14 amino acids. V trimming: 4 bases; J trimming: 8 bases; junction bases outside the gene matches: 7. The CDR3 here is CASSSSGGREPQHF. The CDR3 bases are TGTGCCAGCAGCTCCTCAGGGGGCAGGGAGCCCCAGCATTTT.

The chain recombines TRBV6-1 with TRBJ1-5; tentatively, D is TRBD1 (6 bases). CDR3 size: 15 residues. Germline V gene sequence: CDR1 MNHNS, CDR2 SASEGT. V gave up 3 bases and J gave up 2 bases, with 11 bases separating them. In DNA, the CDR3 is TGTGCCAGCAGTGAGATAGGGGGAGGCAATCAGCCCCAGCATTTT. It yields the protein CASSEIGGGNQPQHF.

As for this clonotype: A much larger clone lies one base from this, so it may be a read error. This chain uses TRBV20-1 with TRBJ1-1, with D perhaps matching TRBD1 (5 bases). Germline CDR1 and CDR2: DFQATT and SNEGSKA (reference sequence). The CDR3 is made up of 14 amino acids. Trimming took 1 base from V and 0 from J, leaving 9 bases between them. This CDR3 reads CSARVGGVNTEAFF. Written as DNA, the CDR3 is TGCAGTGCTAGAGTGGGGGGGGTGAACACTGAAGCTTTCTTT.

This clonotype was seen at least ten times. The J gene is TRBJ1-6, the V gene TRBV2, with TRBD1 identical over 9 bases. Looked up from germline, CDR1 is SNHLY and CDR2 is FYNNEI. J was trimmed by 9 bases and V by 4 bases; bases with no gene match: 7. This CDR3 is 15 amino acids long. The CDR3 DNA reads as TGTGCCAGCAGTGCGGTAGGGACAGGGAGTTCACCCCTCCACTTT. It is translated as CASSAVGTGSSPLHF.

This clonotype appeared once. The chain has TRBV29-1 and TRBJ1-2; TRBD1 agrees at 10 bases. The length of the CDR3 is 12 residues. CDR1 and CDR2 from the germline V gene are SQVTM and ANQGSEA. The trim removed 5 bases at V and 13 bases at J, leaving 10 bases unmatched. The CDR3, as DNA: TGCAGCGTTCAACCCGGGACAGGGGCCTGCACCTTC. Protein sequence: CSVQPGTGACTF.

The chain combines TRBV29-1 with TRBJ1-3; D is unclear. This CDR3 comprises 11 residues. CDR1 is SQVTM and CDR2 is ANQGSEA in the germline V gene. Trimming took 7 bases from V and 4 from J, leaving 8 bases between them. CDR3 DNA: TGCAGCGCCCCTCCGGGAAACACCATATATTTT. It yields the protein CSAPPGNTIYF.